This T cell receptor beta chain was recovered during a study of T cells expressing NK-cell markers. TCRdb re-called the 5' RACE reads and gives one entry per CDR3 protein, without DNA. Here the sample table reports hundreds of thousands of distinct CDR3 sequences. Germline V gene data show CDR1 as MNHGY and CDR2 as SAAAGT. The length of the CDR3 is 20 residues. Sample: blood T cells: a sorted CD56 or NKG2C T cell subset, CD4+ or CD8+ T cells, or bulk PBMC T cells (not recorded which). The clonotype comes from a woman between 18 and 70 years old in good health. The chain uses TRBV6-8 and TRBJ2-5; the TRBD2 assignment by TCRdb is unverifiable without DNA. CDR3: CASSSIESTRGATYQETQYF.